This T cell receptor beta chain comes out of a study of T cell repertoires in cytomegalovirus infection. Regarding the study as a whole: It was HLA-C-restricted CMV-specific TCR beta clonotypes that dominated the response ex vivo.

With respect to this clonotype: Its cognate antigen is unknown.

TCRdb independently ran MiXCR on the reads; one entry per CDR3 protein. The sample includes 650,000 to 850,000 distinct CDR3 sequences, about 28% seen only once; the top ten take roughly 14%. This CDR3 is 18 amino acids long. CDR1 is MNHNY, CDR2 SVGAGI, per germline (reference sequence). After removal of 1 base from V and 0 bases from J, the junction contained 6 bases not matched to a gene. Sequencing was performed on cultured CD8+ T cells from PBMCs, taken from culture after CMV antigen stimulation. This chain connects TRBV6-6 to TRBJ2-7; 13 bases align to TRBD2. The sequence was obtained from a human donor in good health (CMV status not recorded). Some clones in this sample may be carry-over from other donors' samples. Here the CDR3 reads CASSYYGLAGESSYEQYF. In DNA form, the CDR3 reads TGTGCCAGCAGTTACTACGGACTAGCGGGGGAATCCTCCTACGAGCAGTACTTC.